This T cell receptor (beta chain) was sequenced during a study of human T cells and chemical hapten exposure. On the study more broadly: Small volume differences among pooled libraries mainly caused per-sample TCR yield variation.

It was the library that attached unique molecular identifiers to individual cDNA molecules. One entry per CDR3 protein, called by TCRdb with MiXCR from the RACE reads. Here the sample spans about 130,000 distinct CDR3 sequences, approximately 9.5% being singletons. Concerning this clonotype itself: What it recognizes is unknown.

Time point reported: healthy volunteer bleed at 2 weeks. Total RNA was extracted from unfractionated whole blood. Broader study findings: The number of TCRs above 1 in 1000 frequency did not change after DPC sensitization.

In germline, CDR1 is SQVTM, CDR2 ANQGSEA. The CDR3 loop spans 11 amino acids. V shed 4 bases and J shed 7 bases, with 8 bases lying between them. Sequences were obtained from whole blood. This chain links TRBV29-1 with TRBJ2-1, with a possible D match to TRBD2 (5 bases). The TCR comes from a male donor in good health. Some clones in this sample may be carry-over from other donors' samples. In nucleotides, the CDR3 is TGCAGCGTTGTAGGCGGGAATGAGCAGTTCTTC. Its translation is CSVVGGNEQFF.